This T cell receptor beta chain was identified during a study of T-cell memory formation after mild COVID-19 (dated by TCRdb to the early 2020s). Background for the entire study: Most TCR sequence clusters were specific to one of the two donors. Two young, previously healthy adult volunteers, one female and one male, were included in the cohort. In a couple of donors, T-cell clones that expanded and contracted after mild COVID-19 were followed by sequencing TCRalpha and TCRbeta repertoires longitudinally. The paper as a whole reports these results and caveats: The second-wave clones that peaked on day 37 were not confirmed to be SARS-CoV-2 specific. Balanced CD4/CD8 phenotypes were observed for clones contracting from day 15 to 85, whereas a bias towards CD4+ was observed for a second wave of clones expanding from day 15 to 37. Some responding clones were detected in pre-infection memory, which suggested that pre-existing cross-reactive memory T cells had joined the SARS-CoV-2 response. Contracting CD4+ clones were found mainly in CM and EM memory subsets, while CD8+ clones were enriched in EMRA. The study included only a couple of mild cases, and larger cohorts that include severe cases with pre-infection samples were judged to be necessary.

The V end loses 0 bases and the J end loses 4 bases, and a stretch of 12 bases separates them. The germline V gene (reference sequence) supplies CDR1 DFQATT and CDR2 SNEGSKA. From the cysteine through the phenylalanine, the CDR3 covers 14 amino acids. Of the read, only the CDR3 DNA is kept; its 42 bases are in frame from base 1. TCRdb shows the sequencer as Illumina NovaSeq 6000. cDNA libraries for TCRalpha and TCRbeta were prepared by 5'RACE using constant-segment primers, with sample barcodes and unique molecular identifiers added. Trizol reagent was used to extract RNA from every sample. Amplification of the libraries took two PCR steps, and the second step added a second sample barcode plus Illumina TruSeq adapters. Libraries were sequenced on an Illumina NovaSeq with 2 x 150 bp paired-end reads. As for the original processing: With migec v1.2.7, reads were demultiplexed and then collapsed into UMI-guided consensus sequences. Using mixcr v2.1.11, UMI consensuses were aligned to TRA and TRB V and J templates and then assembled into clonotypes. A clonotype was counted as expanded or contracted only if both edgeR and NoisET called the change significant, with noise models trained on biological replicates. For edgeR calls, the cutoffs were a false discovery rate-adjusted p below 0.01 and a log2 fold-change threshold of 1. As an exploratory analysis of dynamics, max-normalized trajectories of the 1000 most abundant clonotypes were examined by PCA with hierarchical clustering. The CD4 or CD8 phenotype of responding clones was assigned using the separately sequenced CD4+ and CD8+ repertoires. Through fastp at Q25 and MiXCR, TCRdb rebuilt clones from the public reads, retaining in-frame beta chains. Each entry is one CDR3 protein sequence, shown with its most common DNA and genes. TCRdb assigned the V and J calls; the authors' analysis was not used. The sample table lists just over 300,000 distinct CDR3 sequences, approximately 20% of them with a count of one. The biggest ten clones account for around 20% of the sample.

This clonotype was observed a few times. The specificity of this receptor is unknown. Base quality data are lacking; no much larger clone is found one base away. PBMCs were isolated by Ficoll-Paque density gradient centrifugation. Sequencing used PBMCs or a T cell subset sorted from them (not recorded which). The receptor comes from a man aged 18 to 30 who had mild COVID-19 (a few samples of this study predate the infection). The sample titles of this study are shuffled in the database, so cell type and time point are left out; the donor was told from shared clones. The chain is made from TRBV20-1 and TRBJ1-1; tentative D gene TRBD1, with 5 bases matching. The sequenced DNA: TGCAGTGCTAGAGACCCTCTGGGGGGCACTGAAGCTTTCTTT. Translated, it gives CSARDPLGGTEAFF.